The T cell receptor beta chain under discussion was sequenced for a study of blood T cell repertoires in COVID-19. Profiled with immunoSEQ multiplex PCR; TCRdb holds only in-frame clones, not every one. The table has over 150,000 clones, 80% to 85% seen once. The CDR3 totals 16 residues. V lost 4 bases and J 8 bases, leaving 20 bases between the germline ends. Germline V gene sequence: CDR1 MGHRA, CDR2 YSYEKL. Material: peripheral blood. This receptor was taken from a woman in her sixties or seventies with acute or convalescent COVID-19. The chain combines TRBV4-1 with TRBJ2-2, with D maybe TRBD1 (6 bases). The CDR3 here is CASSPTPPGVSGELFF. The CDR3 DNA reads TGCGCCAGCAGCCCCACCCCGCCAGGGGTTTCGGGGGAGCTGTTTTTT.